This T cell receptor beta chain was found in a study of cytomegalovirus exposure and HLA in healthy donors. PCR involved 60 Vbeta and 13 Jbeta primers. Sequenced by immunoSEQ multiplex PCR; TCRdb stores in-frame clones only, minus some. The sample contains 130,000 to 150,000 clones, 73% of which appear only once. Looked up from germline, CDR1 is MRHNA and CDR2 is SNTAGT. V was clipped by 3 bases and J by 4 bases; unmatched bases: 8. The length of the CDR3 is 15 residues. The table lists this clone with many counts. What was sequenced was PBMCs. V usage is TRBV6-4 and J usage is TRBJ2-5; 7 bases agree with TRBD1. This receptor was obtained from a human donor in good health. CDR3 sequence reads: CASSEDRAGGETQYF. CDR3 nucleotides: TGTGCCAGCAGTGAAGACAGGGCAGGAGGAGAGACCCAGTACTTC.